One and the same sample provided the 11 T cell receptor beta chains below, sequenced in a study of blood T cell repertoires in COVID-19. TCRdb keeps only in-frame clones here, not all; method: immunoSEQ multiplex PCR. The sample lists around 190,000 clones, under 85% occurring once. The source material was peripheral blood. The receptor source for this set is a woman in her 70s with COVID-19, enrolled during active disease.

The chain joins TRBV10-3 to TRBJ2-7, with D possibly being TRBD1 (6 bases). Trimming left V 7 bases short and J 2 bases short, with 12 bases between. Germline-derived CDR1 and CDR2 are ENHRY and SYGVKD. The CDR3 is 13 amino acids. The chain's CDR3 is CAINTDRTYEQYF. In nucleotides, the CDR3 is TGTGCCATCAACACCGACAGGACCTACGAGCAGTACTTC.

The chain uses TRBV24-1 and TRBJ2-1; TRBD2 matches 11 bases. V trimming: 6 bases; J trimming: 0 bases; junction bases outside the gene matches: 12. This CDR3 contains 19 residues. CDR1 is KGHDR and CDR2 is SFDVKD in the germline V gene. CDR3 sequence reads: CATSQPGLAEVSSYNEQFF. The DNA of the CDR3 is TGTGCCACCAGTCAACCGGGACTAGCGGAAGTCAGCTCCTACAATGAGCAGTTCTTC.

The chain carries TRBV27 and TRBJ2-2; 15 bases match TRBD2. The CDR3 extends over 17 amino acids. Germline-derived CDR1 and CDR2 are MNHEY and SMNVEV (reference sequence). The V gene end was trimmed by 4 bases and the J gene end by 4 bases; junction bases not matched to a gene: 4. CDR3: CASSSPGLAGGTGELFF. DNA of the CDR3: TGTGCCAGCAGTTCCCCGGGACTAGCGGGAGGCACCGGGGAGCTGTTTTTT.

The V call is TRBV19, the J call TRBJ2-1; 7 bases line up with TRBD2. Germline loops: CDR1 LNHDA, CDR2 SQIVND (reference sequence). The V gene end was trimmed by 3 bases and the J gene end by 12 bases; junction bases not matched to a gene: 14. This CDR3 region has 15 residues. CDR3 loop: CASSIPNGRITTQFF. The CDR3 bases are TGTGCCAGTAGTATCCCTAACGGGAGGATAACTACGCAGTTCTTC.

This clone was picked up a small number of times. The V and J genes are TRBV28 and TRBJ2-7; TRBD2 aligns across 7 bases. V lost 2 bases and J lost 2; bases outside the gene matches: 3. Germline lookup yields CDR1 MDHEN and CDR2 SYDVKM. This CDR3 has 14 amino acids. The CDR3 DNA sequence: TGTGCCAGCAGTTTAGGTCGGGGGGCCTACGAGCAGTACTTC. It yields the protein CASSLGRGAYEQYF.

The chain recombines TRBV9 with TRBJ1-4; unclear D gene. This CDR3 is 15 amino acids long. Trimming stripped 0 bases from V and 4 bases from J, with 10 bases between. CDR1 and CDR2 from the germline V gene are SGDLS and YYNGEE. This chain's CDR3 is CASSVGGRFNEKLFF. The CDR3 DNA reads as TGTGCCAGCAGCGTAGGCGGCAGATTTAATGAAAAACTGTTTTTT.

This clone was picked up a small number of times. The chain uses TRBV29-1 and TRBJ2-7; TRBD2 aligns across 12 bases. Germline V CDR1 and CDR2: SQVTM, ANQGSEA. This CDR3 has 11 amino acids. CDR3 loop: CSGLAGYEQYF. CDR3 nucleotide sequence: TGCAGTGGACTAGCGGGATACGAGCAGTACTTC.

This chain uses TRBV7-2 with TRBJ2-7; 10 nucleotides line up with TRBD2. Germline trimming cut 5 bases from V and 2 bases from J; bases unmatched to any gene: 6. Per germline, CDR1 SGHTA and CDR2 FQGNSA. This CDR3 contains 15 residues. This CDR3 is CASSTWTSGPYEQYF. In DNA form, the CDR3 reads TGTGCCAGCAGCACCTGGACTAGCGGACCCTACGAGCAGTACTTC.

The genes are TRBV28 and TRBJ1-1; D uncertain. The V and J ends lost 4 bases and 0 bases respectively, with 6 bases between them. The CDR3 spans 13 residues. The germline CDR1 and CDR2 sequences are MDHEN and SYDVKM. The CDR3 reads CASSSQMNTEAFF. DNA for the CDR3: TGTGCCAGCAGTTCCCAGATGAACACTGAAGCTTTCTTT.

The chain carries TRBV5-6 and TRBJ1-5, with D hard to call. The CDR3 length is 15 residues. Germline V gene lookup returns CDR1 SGHDT and CDR2 YYEEEE. V was cut by 1 base and J by 1 base, with 9 bases left in between. The CDR3 sequence is CASSLFGKSNQPQHF. As DNA, the CDR3 is TGTGCCAGCAGCTTGTTCGGGAAGAGCAATCAGCCCCAGCATTTT.

The table lists this clone with a count of one. The DNA for the CDR3 is TGTGCCAGTAGTGTGGTGGTAGCGGGAGCAGAGACCCAGTACTTC. This codes for CASSVVVAGAETQYF. The rearrangement links TRBV19 to TRBJ2-5, with 9 nucleotides matching TRBD2. The V and J ends lost 5 bases and 4 bases, in that order; junction bases with no gene match: 8. This CDR3 contains 15 residues. Germline V CDR1 and CDR2: LNHDA, SQIVND (reference sequence).